One and the same sample provided the 23 T cell receptor beta chains below, sequenced in a study of blood T cell repertoires in COVID-19. Clones were read by immunoSEQ multiplex PCR, and TCRdb kept only the in-frame ones, dropping some. The sample comprises 45,000 to 55,000 clones, 65% to 85% of which are singletons, and roughly 1.4% rests with the top ten. Sequencing was done on a sample of peripheral blood. These receptors all stem from a man in his fifties with acute or convalescent COVID-19.

In this sample, this clone turned up once. This rearrangement joins TRBV6-2 or TRBV6-3 to TRBJ2-3; possibly TRBD1 for D (7 bases). The V gene's germline CDR1 is MNHEY and CDR2 SVGEGT. V shed 5 bases and J shed 4 bases, with 13 bases lying between them. The CDR3 sequence is 14 residues long. The CDR3 coding sequence is TGTGCCAGCAGTCCCCAGGGGGGCCCAGATACGCAGTATTTT. It specifies CASSPQGGPDTQYF.

The chain's CDR3 is CASSFEGKLFF. The CDR3 nucleotides are TGTGCCAGCAGTTTTGAGGGAAAACTGTTTTTT. The chain has TRBV12-3 or TRBV12-4 and TRBJ1-4, with D uncertain. The CDR3 runs to 11 residues. V was shortened by 3 bases and J by 10 bases, with 6 bases between the two germline ends.

The chain couples TRBV27 to TRBJ2-1; 10 bases fit TRBD2. Germline CDR1 reads MNHEY; CDR2 reads SMNVEV (reference sequence). The CDR3 runs 18 residues. Losses at the gene ends were 3 bases for V and 1 base for J; bases not matched to a gene: 9. Written as DNA, the CDR3 is TGTGCCAGCAGTTTCCTAGCGGGAGAACTTGGGTCCTACAATGAGCAGTTCTTC. Its protein is CASSFLAGELGSYNEQFF.

The J gene is TRBJ1-5, the V gene TRBV15; D not resolved. Germline V gene data show CDR1 as LNHNV and CDR2 as YYDKDF (reference sequence). The ends were cut back, 1 base at V and 3 bases at J, with 4 bases in the middle. This CDR3 has 13 amino acids. The CDR3 DNA is TGTGCCACCAGCAGAGGCTACAATCAGCCCCAGCATTTT. Protein product: CATSRGYNQPQHF.

The V gene is TRBV7-9, the J gene TRBJ2-1; 9 nucleotides agree with TRBD2. Unmatched junction bases numbered 10, after V lost 3 bases and J lost 7 bases. Germline values: CDR1 SEHNR, CDR2 FQNEAQ (reference sequence). The CDR3 contains 16 residues. The CDR3 sequence: CASSLRGGVEGNEQFF. The CDR3, as DNA: TGTGCCAGCAGCTTGCGGGGGGGCGTTGAGGGAAATGAGCAGTTCTTC.

This clone was observed a few times. This chain uses TRBV7-2 with TRBJ2-5; 8 bases fit TRBD1. This CDR3 is 15 amino acids long. Germline V gives CDR1 SGHTA, CDR2 FQGNSA. V lost 3 bases to trimming and J lost 5 bases; unmatched junction nucleotides: 8. The CDR3 DNA reads TGTGCCAGCAGCTTCCGGGGCAGGGGGCGGGAGACCCAGTACTTC. This sequence encodes CASSFRGRGRETQYF.

The chain joins TRBV6-2 or TRBV6-3 to TRBJ1-6, with D tentatively TRBD1 (5 bases). The V end lost 0 bases, the J end lost 11 bases, and 11 bases lay between the germline ends. The CDR3 is 14 residues long. Germline-derived CDR1 and CDR2 are MNHEY and SVGEGT. CDR3 in amino acids: CASSYSYQGAPLHF. The CDR3 DNA reads as TGTGCCAGCAGTTACTCGTATCAAGGGGCACCCCTCCACTTT.

The V call is TRBV2, the J call TRBJ2-1, with TRBD2 matching 12 bases. With 6 bases clipped from V and 9 bases from J, the junction kept 9 bases outside the gene matches. Per the germline V gene, CDR1 is SNHLY and CDR2 is FYNNEI. The CDR3 contains 15 residues. The CDR3 nucleotides are TGTGCCAGCAGAGTTCGGACTAGCGGGGAGATTGAGCAGTTCTTC. Translated, it gives CASRVRTSGEIEQFF.

The CDR3 is CASISLGANYGYTF. CDR3 bases: TGTGCCAGCATCTCGCTAGGGGCAAACTATGGCTACACCTTC. The gene calls are TRBV2 and TRBJ1-2; TRBD1 might be the D (5 bases). Germline loops: CDR1 SNHLY, CDR2 FYNNEI. There are 14 residues in the CDR3. Trimming left V 7 bases short and J 2 bases short, with 14 bases between.

The chain joins TRBV28 to TRBJ2-4; TRBD2 might be the D (7 bases). The V gene lost 8 bases and the J gene lost 4 bases, with 18 bases spanning the gap. Germline CDR1 reads MDHEN; CDR2 reads SYDVKM. The CDR3 is made up of 15 amino acids. The CDR3 coding sequence is TGTGCCAGCGTCCCTGAGGGGGGGGCAAAAAACATTCAGTACTTC. Amino acid sequence: CASVPEGGAKNIQYF.

The DNA of the CDR3 is TGTGCCAGCAGCTTAGCGCACGGGGTTGAAAAACTGTTTTTT. Its protein product is CASSLAHGVEKLFF. The V and J genes are TRBV7-8 and TRBJ1-4; D uncertain. Germline CDR1 and CDR2: SGHVS and FQNEAQ. The CDR3 length is 14 residues. The V end lost 0 bases, the J end lost 7 bases, and 9 bases lay between the germline ends.

This clone was found a few times. This rearrangement joins TRBV11-3 to TRBJ2-1; 10 nucleotides match TRBD2. CDR1 SGHNT and CDR2 YENEEA come from the germline V gene. Unmatched junction bases numbered 14, after V lost 1 base and J lost 8 bases. This CDR3 region has 18 residues. The CDR3 protein is CASSLGNLFGTSVDEQFF. CDR3 bases: TGTGCCAGCAGCTTAGGAAACCTCTTCGGGACTAGCGTCGATGAGCAGTTCTTC.

CDR3 loop: CASSEFLGGSMGNTIYF. The CDR3 DNA sequence: TGTGCCAGCAGTGAGTTCCTGGGAGGGTCCATGGGAAACACCATATATTTT. This chain links TRBV6-1 with TRBJ1-3; D ambiguous. This CDR3 spans 17 amino acids. The germline V gene encodes CDR1 MNHNS and CDR2 SASEGT. Trimming shortened V by 3 bases and J by 4 bases, and 19 bases separated the two germline ends.

The chain is built from TRBV18 and TRBJ2-4; 12 bases line up with TRBD1. V lost 5 bases, J lost 10 bases, and 3 bases stayed unmatched. CDR1 KGHSH and CDR2 LQKENI come from the germline V gene. The CDR3 is made up of 13 amino acids. CDR3 protein: CASSSGQGAIQYF. CDR3 nucleotide sequence: TGTGCCAGCTCATCGGGACAGGGGGCGATTCAGTACTTC. The complete variable domain, with remaining parts taken from reference TRBV18 and TRBJ2-4, reads NAGVMQNPRHLVRRRGQEARLRCSPMKGHSHVYWYRQLPEEGLKFMVYLQKENIIDESGMPKERFSAEFPKEGPSILRIQQVVRGDSAAYFCASSSGQGAIQYFGAGTRLSVL.

The count of this clone is one. The chain carries TRBV29-1 and TRBJ1-4; 7 nucleotides match TRBD1. Germline CDR1 is SQVTM and CDR2 is ANQGSEA. The CDR3 consists of 13 residues. Trimming cost V 6 bases and J 7 bases; bases outside gene matches: 8. CDR3 sequence reads: CSVNRDSSEKLFF. The CDR3 coding sequence is TGCAGCGTGAACCGGGACAGCTCTGAAAAACTGTTTTTT.

This clone was recorded once. This chain links TRBV6-2 or TRBV6-3 with TRBJ1-6; the match to TRBD1 covers 8 bases. The CDR3 covers 19 residues. V was clipped by 2 bases and J by 3 bases; unmatched bases: 12. Germline V gene sequence: CDR1 MNHEY, CDR2 SVGEGT. The CDR3 is CASSYPGGARIRYNSPLHF. CDR3 DNA: TGTGCCAGCAGTTACCCAGGGGGCGCCAGGATCCGCTATAATTCACCCCTCCACTTT.

For the CDR3, the DNA is TGCGCCAGCAGCCATTCGGACAGGGGAACTAATGAAAAACTGTTTTTT. Protein: CASSHSDRGTNEKLFF. V usage is TRBV4-3 and J usage is TRBJ1-4, with 9 bases matching TRBD1. The germline V gene has CDR1 LGHNA and CDR2 YSLEER. The CDR3 covers 16 residues. With V trimmed by 3 bases and J by 1 base, 3 bases remained unmatched.

This clone was seen only once. The genes are TRBV18 and TRBJ2-4, with 8 bases fitting TRBD2. CDR1 and CDR2 from the germline V gene are KGHSH and LQKENI. The CDR3 has 16 amino acids. Germline trimming cut 4 bases from V and 0 bases from J; bases unmatched to any gene: 5. The CDR3 loop reads CASSLTSGLAKNIQYF. CDR3 DNA: TGTGCCAGCTCACTAACTAGCGGTCTAGCCAAAAACATTCAGTACTTC.

V gene TRBV5-1 combines with J gene TRBJ2-1; TRBD2 aligns across 8 bases. V dropped 0 bases and J dropped 8; count of bases not matched to a gene: 7. The length of the CDR3 is 15 residues. Germline CDR1 is SGHRS and CDR2 is YFSETQ. CDR3 in DNA: TGCGCCAGCAGCTTGGGGACTAGCCGTGGCGATGAGCAGTTCTTC. This codes for CASSLGTSRGDEQFF. The entire variable domain, with the rest obtained from reference TRBV5-1 and TRBJ2-1, is as follows: KAGVTQTPRYLIKTRGQQVTLSCSPISGHRSVSWYQQTPGQGLQFLFEYFSETQRNKGNFPGRFSGRQFSNSRSEMNVSTLELGDSALYLCASSLGTSRGDEQFFGPGTRLTVL.

The chain joins TRBV4-3 to TRBJ1-6; D ambiguous. From germline, CDR1 is LGHNA and CDR2 YSLEER. Trimming removed 4 bases at V and 6 bases at J, with 19 bases between. The CDR3 consists of 17 residues. This CDR3 is CASSRAAGRITNSPLHF. The CDR3 coding sequence is TGCGCCAGCAGCCGAGCGGCAGGCAGAATAACTAATTCACCCCTCCACTTT.

The CDR3 bases are TGTGCCACCAGCAGAGAAGGGACTATACAAGAGACCCAGTACTTC. This translates into CATSREGTIQETQYF. The rearrangement links TRBV15 to TRBJ2-5, with TRBD2 matching over 7 bases. The CDR3 sequence is 15 residues long. With V trimmed by 0 bases and J by 2 bases, 3 bases remained unmatched. Germline-derived CDR1 and CDR2 are LNHNV and YYDKDF (reference sequence).

J is TRBJ1-6 and V is TRBV27; the match to TRBD1 covers 7 bases. Trimming took 9 bases from V and 9 from J; bases not matched to a gene: 11. This CDR3 has 14 amino acids. Per the germline V gene, CDR1 is MNHEY and CDR2 is SMNVEV (reference sequence). Here the CDR3 reads CASWREQGSSPLHF. In nucleotides, the CDR3 is TGTGCCAGTTGGCGCGAACAGGGGTCTTCACCCCTCCACTTT.

The chain links TRBV28 to TRBJ2-5; 11 bases fit TRBD1. This CDR3 has 16 residues. V gave up 5 bases and J gave up 4 bases; unmatched junction bases: 9. Germline V gene data show CDR1 as MDHEN and CDR2 as SYDVKM. Written as DNA, the CDR3 is TGTGCCAGCAGTCCGTACCGGACAGGGGGCGGAGAGACCCAGTACTTC. The encoded protein is CASSPYRTGGGETQYF.